These 30 T cell receptor beta chains came from one sample sequenced in a study of vaccination and CD4 T cells after COVID-19. Antigen specificity for these receptors is unknown. With the Oncomine TCR Beta short-read assay, DNA from cultured CD4+ T cells was sequenced. TCRdb re-called the PCR reads through MiXCR, storing one row per CDR3 protein. The sample lists 9,500 to 15,000 distinct CDR3 sequences, about 30% occurring once. Treatment described: approximately 9-day PBMC culture with coronavirus spike peptide pools or control peptides (ViraFEST assay). Sample: CD4+ T cells from blood, cultured in vitro, taken after SARS-CoV-2 vaccination. These receptor sequences come from a human donor who had recovered from COVID-19.

To note about this clonotype: This may come from a read error, since a much larger clone is one base off. This chain uses TRBV7-2 with TRBJ1-5; 11 positions match TRBD1. The germline V gene encodes CDR1 SGHTA and CDR2 FQGNSA. The CDR3 is made up of 15 amino acids. With 7 bases clipped from V and 5 bases from J, the junction kept 7 bases outside the gene matches. The CDR3 sequence is CASTRSGQGDQPQHF. Here the CDR3 DNA reads TGTGCCAGCACCCGCTCGGGACAGGGGGATCAGCCCCAGCATTTT.

Only a few counts were recorded for this clonotype. This chain links TRBV2 with TRBJ1-2, with 10 bases aligning to TRBD1. The length of the CDR3 is 14 residues. V shed 5 bases, J shed 5 bases, and the junction held 5 bases outside the gene matches. Germline CDR1 is SNHLY and CDR2 is FYNNEI. CDR3 loop: CASSPDRGGYGYTF. For the CDR3, the DNA is TGTGCCAGCAGTCCGGACAGGGGGGGGTATGGCTACACCTTC. Complete variable domain (other parts from reference TRBV2 and TRBJ1-2): EPEVTQTPSHQVTQMGQEVILRCVPISNHLYFYWYRQILGQKVEFLVSFYNNEISEKSEIFDDQFSVERPDGSNFTLKIRSTKLEDSAMYFCASSPDRGGYGYTFGSGTRLTVV.

This clonotype has only one observation. The chain has TRBV24-1 and TRBJ2-6, with 8 bases identical to TRBD1. This CDR3 region has 19 residues. Losses at the gene ends were 2 bases for V and 0 bases for J; bases not matched to a gene: 8. Germline CDR1 and CDR2: KGHDR and SFDVKD. For the CDR3, the DNA is TGTGCCACCAGTGATTCGACCGGGACAGGTCCCTCTGGGGCCAACGTCCTGACTTTC. Amino acid sequence: CATSDSTGTGPSGANVLTF.

The CDR3, as DNA: TGCAGTGCTAGAGATCGGGGACGGGGGTGGCAAGAGACCCAGTACTTC. Amino acid sequence: CSARDRGRGWQETQYF. This chain uses TRBV20-1 with TRBJ2-5; a weak D match, TRBD2 (6 bases). The V and J ends lost 0 bases and 2 bases respectively, with 16 bases between them. Germline-derived CDR1 and CDR2 are DFQATT and SNEGSKA (reference sequence). The CDR3 spans 16 residues.

This clonotype was counted between two and nine times. V gene TRBV20-1 combines with J gene TRBJ2-2; D uncertain. This CDR3 is 17 amino acids long. Trimming pared 0 bases from V and 0 bases from J, leaving 14 bases between. Germline CDR1 is DFQATT and CDR2 is SNEGSKA (reference sequence). The CDR3 sequence is CSARDTETPTNTGELFF. As DNA, the CDR3 is TGCAGTGCTAGAGACACCGAGACACCCACGAACACCGGGGAGCTGTTTTTT.

V is TRBV5-4 and J is TRBJ1-2; possible D gene TRBD1, 5 bases. Germline V gene sequence: CDR1 SGHNT, CDR2 YYREEE (reference sequence). Deletions cut 5 bases from V and 7 bases from J, with 21 bases between. CDR3 size: 15 residues. The CDR3 coding sequence is TGTGCCAGCAGTTTCCCGGAACGGTCGGGGCGTGGCTACACCTTC. Translation: CASSFPERSGRGYTF.

By its share, this clonotype is large (0.1 to 1%). The J gene is TRBJ1-2, the V gene TRBV7-2; D uncertain. V lost 2 bases, J lost 8 bases, and 15 bases lay in between. CDR1 is SGHTA and CDR2 is FQGNSA in the germline V gene. This CDR3 contains 14 residues. This CDR3 reads CASSLSLPAGGYTF. Written as DNA, the CDR3 is TGTGCCAGCAGCTTATCTCTCCCGGCGGGCGGCTACACCTTC.

V is TRBV29-1 and J is TRBJ2-1; TRBD2 aligns across 13 bases. Germline trimming cut 6 bases from V and 7 bases from J; bases unmatched to any gene: 12. The CDR3 has 16 amino acids. Germline lookup yields CDR1 SQVTM and CDR2 ANQGSEA. CDR3 amino acids: CSVALRTSGRVNEQFF. The CDR3 region has the DNA TGCAGCGTGGCACTCCGGACTAGCGGGAGAGTTAATGAGCAGTTCTTC.

J is TRBJ2-5 and V is TRBV25-1; TRBD1 matches at 7 bases. This CDR3 has 13 residues. Germline lookup yields CDR1 MGHDK and CDR2 SYGVNS. V lost 3 bases, J lost 5 bases, and 3 bases stayed unmatched. The DNA for the CDR3 is TGTGCCAGCAGTGACGGACAGGTGGAGACCCAGTACTTC. This gives the protein CASSDGQVETQYF.

The chain employs TRBV20-1 and TRBJ2-2; possible D gene TRBD1, 6 bases. Germline assignment: CDR1 DFQATT and CDR2 SNEGSKA (reference sequence). The CDR3 loop spans 15 amino acids. The ends were cut back, 0 bases at V and 5 bases at J, with 13 bases in the middle. The CDR3 DNA sequence: TGCAGTGCTAGAGATCGAACAGGGCGGACCGGGGAGCTGTTTTTT. Its translation: CSARDRTGRTGELFF.

In its sample, this clonotype was seen a few times. The CDR3 loop is CASSPLRGTPTQETQYF. Here the CDR3 DNA reads TGTGCCAGTAGCCCACTGAGAGGGACTCCCACACAAGAGACCCAGTACTTC. V usage is TRBV19 and J usage is TRBJ2-5, with D maybe TRBD2 (6 bases). Trimming took off 6 bases at V and 2 bases at J, with 22 bases between the two ends. Germline-derived CDR1 and CDR2 are LNHDA and SQIVND (reference sequence). The CDR3 is 17 residues long.

The chain couples TRBV11-2 to TRBJ2-2; TRBD1 matches at 7 bases. CDR3 length: 15 residues. V lost 1 base, J lost 5 bases, and 4 bases stayed unmatched. From germline, CDR1 is SGHAT and CDR2 FQNNGV. CDR3 in DNA: TGTGCCAGCAGCTTAGTAGGGGGCCGAACCGGGGAGCTGTTTTTT. Translated: CASSLVGGRTGELFF.

The V and J genes are TRBV27 and TRBJ2-7, with TRBD1 matching over 10 bases. Per the germline V gene, CDR1 is MNHEY and CDR2 is SMNVEV (reference sequence). With V trimmed by 4 bases and J by 7 bases, 19 bases remained unmatched. This CDR3 is 18 amino acids long. The CDR3 spells CASSWGQGPSPRSREQYF. In DNA form, the CDR3 reads TGTGCCAGCAGTTGGGGACAGGGGCCATCCCCTCGCTCTCGAGAGCAGTACTTC.

The genes are TRBV7-9 and TRBJ1-2; no firm D call. CDR1 is SEHNR, CDR2 FQNEAQ, per germline (reference sequence). The CDR3 extends over 15 amino acids. Trimming left V 0 bases short and J 7 bases short, with 15 bases between. CDR3 nucleotides: TGTGCCAGCAGCTTAGCGCAAAGGGCGTGGGGTGGCTACACCTTC. Translation: CASSLAQRAWGGYTF.

The chain carries TRBV7-2 and TRBJ2-5; a weak D match, TRBD2 (6 bases). The ends were cut back, 4 bases at V and 4 bases at J, with 16 bases in the middle. Germline CDR1 is SGHTA and CDR2 is FQGNSA. The CDR3 is 15 residues long. CDR3 DNA sequence: TGTGCCAGCAGCTATGAGGGGTTGACTAGAGAGACCCAGTACTTC. Protein: CASSYEGLTRETQYF.

This chain uses TRBV12-3 or TRBV12-4 with TRBJ2-3; maybe TRBD2 (6 bases). The ends were cut back, 5 bases at V and 2 bases at J, with 14 bases in the middle. CDR3 length: 15 amino acids. The DNA of the CDR3 is TGTGCCAGCAGTCCCGGGACTCCAAACACAGATACGCAGTATTTT. This sequence encodes CASSPGTPNTDTQYF.

This clonotype was detected a few times. CDR3 sequence (DNA): TGTGCCAGCAGCTTCGTACGGGCCGGGGACGGTTATGAAGCTTTCTTT. It encodes CASSFVRAGDGYEAFF. The V and J genes are TRBV7-2 and TRBJ1-1, with a possible D match to TRBD1 (5 bases). The ends were cut back, 3 bases at V and 7 bases at J, with 21 bases in the middle. The CDR3 length is 16 residues. Germline CDR1 and CDR2: SGHTA and FQGNSA.

This chain links TRBV7-8 with TRBJ1-5, with TRBD1 as a possible D gene (6 bases). The CDR3 totals 16 residues. The germline V and J ends were trimmed by 5 bases and 3 bases, with 17 bases remaining between them. From germline, CDR1 is SGHVS and CDR2 FQNEAQ. This CDR3 reads CASSGRVTGLNQPQHF. The CDR3 DNA reads as TGTGCCAGCAGCGGGAGGGTGACAGGACTCAATCAGCCCCAGCATTTT.

V is TRBV29-1 and J is TRBJ2-7; TRBD1 or TRBD2 may be the D gene (5 bases each). CDR1 is SQVTM, CDR2 ANQGSEA, per germline. The CDR3 is 15 amino acids. The V and J ends lost 5 bases and 2 bases respectively, with 19 bases between them. The CDR3 DNA sequence: TGCAGCGTTCCAAAGACCGGGACGCCTCCCTACGAGCAGTACTTC. Translation gives CSVPKTGTPPYEQYF.

V is TRBV6-2 or TRBV6-3 and J is TRBJ1-5; D remains unclear. This CDR3 is 12 amino acids long. V shed 0 bases and J shed 5 bases, with 2 bases lying between them. Germline CDR1 is MNHEY and CDR2 is SVGEGT. The CDR3 DNA reads TGTGCCAGCAGTTACTCCCATCAGCCCCAGCATTTT. The encoded protein is CASSYSHQPQHF.

This chain connects TRBV5-1 to TRBJ1-5; D ambiguous. This CDR3 spans 15 amino acids. Germline loops: CDR1 SGHRS, CDR2 YFSETQ. Trimming took off 0 bases at V and 1 base at J, with 8 bases between the two ends. CDR3 sequence (DNA): TGCGCCAGCAGCTTGGGGCCAGCGAGCAATCAGCCCCAGCATTTT. This gives the protein CASSLGPASNQPQHF.

J is TRBJ2-7 and V is TRBV10-1; TRBD1 agrees at 9 bases. V lost 0 bases and J lost 4; bases outside the gene matches: 4. CDR1 and CDR2 (germline): WNHNN, SYGVQD (reference sequence). The CDR3 contains 15 residues. In nucleotides, the CDR3 is TGCGCCAGCAGTGAGTCGGGGACAGGGAGGTACGAGCAGTACTTC. Protein product: CASSESGTGRYEQYF.

The chain carries TRBV19 and TRBJ1-1; 7 bases match TRBD1. Germline lookup yields CDR1 LNHDA and CDR2 SQIVND (reference sequence). The CDR3 spans 16 residues. V shed 3 bases, J shed 1 base, and the junction held 8 bases outside the gene matches. The DNA of the CDR3 is TGTGCCAGTAGTATGATAGGGGGCGATAGGAACACTGAAGCTTTCTTT. Translating it yields CASSMIGGDRNTEAFF.

This clonotype was observed a handful of times. This sequence joins TRBV19 and TRBJ1-5; D ambiguous. The CDR3 has 15 amino acids. The V end was cut by 0 bases, the J end by 6 bases, with 12 bases between. The V gene's germline CDR1 is LNHDA and CDR2 SQIVND (reference sequence). The DNA for the CDR3 is TGTGCCAGTAGTATAGATCGGGTTTCCAGTCAGCCCCAGCATTTT. It encodes CASSIDRVSSQPQHF.

The rearrangement uses TRBV27 and TRBJ2-1, with TRBD2 identical over 13 bases. The CDR3 is made up of 15 amino acids. Unmatched junction bases numbered 7, after V lost 6 bases and J lost 8 bases. CDR1 and CDR2 (germline): MNHEY, SMNVEV (reference sequence). This CDR3 reads CASRPGLAGVDEQFF. CDR3 sequence (DNA): TGTGCCAGCAGGCCCGGACTAGCGGGAGTCGATGAGCAGTTCTTC.

This clonotype was counted once. This chain uses TRBV7-2 with TRBJ2-1; TRBD1 aligns across 9 bases. Germline values: CDR1 SGHTA, CDR2 FQGNSA. CDR3 length equals 16 residues. V was clipped by 4 bases and J by 3 bases; unmatched bases: 7. The DNA of the CDR3 is TGTGCCAGCAGCTCCCGGACAGGGGCCAACTACAATGAGCAGTTCTTC. Protein sequence: CASSSRTGANYNEQFF.

This clonotype was recorded a few times. The V gene is TRBV28, the J gene TRBJ1-2; TRBD1 matches at 12 bases. This CDR3 has 15 residues. Trimming cost V 2 bases and J 8 bases; bases outside gene matches: 6. CDR1 is MDHEN and CDR2 is SYDVKM in the germline V gene. CDR3 loop: CASSLRGQGAGGYTF. CDR3 DNA sequence: TGTGCCAGCAGTTTAAGGGGACAGGGGGCGGGAGGCTACACCTTC.

The chain uses TRBV25-1 and TRBJ2-7, with no clear D. This CDR3 is built from 12 residues. V dropped 1 base and J dropped 1 base, with 2 bases sitting between them. Germline values: CDR1 MGHDK, CDR2 SYGVNS. CDR3 nucleotide sequence: TGTGCCAGCAGTGAATTGTCCTACGAGCAGTACTTC. This sequence encodes CASSELSYEQYF.

The rearrangement uses TRBV28 and TRBJ1-2, with TRBD1 matching 11 bases. Germline loops: CDR1 MDHEN, CDR2 SYDVKM. This CDR3 region has 15 residues. V gave up 1 base and J gave up 7 bases; unmatched junction bases: 5. CDR3 in DNA: TGTGCCAGCAGTTTATCGGACAGGGGGCTGCGTGGCTACACCTTC. It yields the protein CASSLSDRGLRGYTF.

This chain links TRBV6-2 or TRBV6-3 with TRBJ2-3; 7 bases match TRBD1. J lost 10 bases, V lost 8 bases, and 12 bases had no gene match. Germline V gene data show CDR1 as MNHEY and CDR2 as SVGEGT. The CDR3 extends over 13 amino acids. The CDR3 DNA reads as TGTGCCAGCTCAGGGGGACCCCCTAGTTCGCAGTATTTT. Amino acids: CASSGGPPSSQYF.